These 23 T cell receptor beta chains were all obtained from the same sample, sequenced in a study of T cell responses to AZD1222 COVID-19 vaccine. Only in-frame clones appear in the TCRdb table, and some are missing; sequencing was by immunoSEQ multiplex PCR. This table has some 86,000 clones, about nine tenths appearing once. Sequences were derived from peripheral blood, sampled 28 days after the second AZD1222 dose. The receptors stem from an adult who received the AZD1222 COVID-19 vaccine.

The V and J genes are TRBV5-1 and TRBJ1-5, with D tentatively TRBD1 (6 bases). Germline assignment: CDR1 SGHRS and CDR2 YFSETQ. Between the trimmed V and J ends, which lost 3 bases and 2 bases, there was a span of 9 bases. The CDR3 spans 14 residues. CDR3 sequence reads: CASSSEGGNQPQHF. CDR3 DNA sequence: TGCGCCAGCAGCTCTGAGGGGGGCAATCAGCCCCAGCATTTT.

This chain connects TRBV2 to TRBJ1-6; the D is unclear. The CDR3 loop spans 12 amino acids. From germline, CDR1 is SNHLY and CDR2 FYNNEI. V lost 2 bases and J lost 7, with 3 bases in between. The CDR3 coding sequence is TGTGCCAGCAGTGAACTGAATTCACCCCTCCACTTT. Protein product: CASSELNSPLHF.

This clone was seen a single time. V gene TRBV10-3 combines with J gene TRBJ1-2; 7 positions agree with TRBD1. J gave up 2 bases and V 0 bases, and 0 bases lay outside the gene matches. From germline, CDR1 is ENHRY and CDR2 SYGVKD. The CDR3 is made up of 14 amino acids. The CDR3 bases are TGTGCCATCAGTGAGTCGGGACAGAACTATGGCTACACCTTC. Translating it yields CAISESGQNYGYTF.

The chain links TRBV30 to TRBJ1-2, with D uncertain. The CDR3 consists of 13 residues. Germline-derived CDR1 and CDR2 are GTSNPN and SVGIG (reference sequence). V lost 2 bases, J lost 1 base, and 8 bases lay in between. Here the CDR3 reads CAWSQRGNYGYTF. CDR3 sequence (DNA): TGTGCCTGGAGTCAACGGGGTAACTATGGCTACACCTTC.

The chain links TRBV7-2 to TRBJ2-7; D perhaps matches TRBD2 (6 bases). There are 13 residues in the CDR3. The germline CDR1 and CDR2 sequences are SGHTA and FQGNSA. Trimming left V 0 bases short and J 4 bases short, with 7 bases between. The CDR3 protein is CASSLARGYEQYF. The CDR3 region has the DNA TGTGCCAGCAGCTTAGCGCGGGGTTACGAGCAGTACTTC.

This clone appeared once. The gene calls are TRBV5-1 and TRBJ1-4, with D uncertain. V was cut by 5 bases and J by 5 bases, with 10 bases left in between. CDR3 length: 13 residues. The germline V gene encodes CDR1 SGHRS and CDR2 YFSETQ. The CDR3 nucleotides read TGCGCCAGCAGAGCCGGGCCGAATGAAAAACTGTTTTTT. Translated, it gives CASRAGPNEKLFF.

The V gene is TRBV6-2 or TRBV6-3, the J gene TRBJ2-3; D remains unclear. The CDR3 sequence is 15 residues long. Looked up from germline, CDR1 is MNHEY and CDR2 is SVGEGT. V gave up 3 bases and J gave up 1 base, with 11 bases separating them. The CDR3 DNA follows: TGTGCCAGCAGTTATCACGACGTCGGCACAGATACGCAGTATTTT. It specifies CASSYHDVGTDTQYF.

The CDR3 here is CASSSGPNVFF. The CDR3 DNA is TGTGCCAGCAGCTCAGGGCCGAACGTTTTCTTT. The J gene is TRBJ1-1, the V gene TRBV7-6, with D possibly TRBD1 on 5 matching bases. The germline V and J ends were trimmed by 4 bases and 13 bases, with 13 bases remaining between them. The CDR3 contains 11 residues. Germline loops: CDR1 SGHVS, CDR2 FNYEAQ.

V gene TRBV18 combines with J gene TRBJ1-1; perhaps TRBD1 as D (6 bases). In germline, CDR1 is KGHSH, CDR2 LQKENI. The V end lost 4 bases, the J end lost 3 bases, and 21 bases lay between the germline ends. This CDR3 is built from 17 residues. This CDR3 is CASSLVGGARGDTEAFF. DNA of the CDR3: TGTGCCAGCTCACTTGTTGGGGGGGCGCGTGGGGACACTGAAGCTTTCTTT.

The chain has TRBV5-6 and TRBJ2-1; no clear D gene. The V gene's germline CDR1 is SGHDT and CDR2 YYEEEE. This CDR3 has 12 amino acids. Trimming cost V 4 bases and J 9 bases, with 11 bases left between them. The CDR3 DNA sequence: TGTGCCAGCAGCCGGCCACTTGGTGAGCAGTTCTTC. Protein: CASSRPLGEQFF. Drawing the rest from reference TRBV5-6 and TRBJ2-1, the complete variable domain is DAGVTQSPTHLIKTRGQQVTLRCSPKSGHDTVSWYQQALGQGPQFIFQYYEEEERQRGNFPDRFSGHQFPNYSSELNVNALLLGDSALYLCASSRPLGEQFFGPGTRLTVL.

The J gene is TRBJ1-6, the V gene TRBV10-2, with TRBD1 as a possible D gene (5 bases). Between the trimmed V and J ends, which lost 5 bases and 11 bases, there was a span of 16 bases. The length of the CDR3 is 14 residues. Germline-derived CDR1 and CDR2 are WSHSY and SAAADI. The CDR3 spells CASSPQGKGPPLHF. For the CDR3, the DNA is TGCGCCAGCAGTCCCCAGGGCAAGGGCCCACCCCTCCACTTT.

The V gene is TRBV6-1, the J gene TRBJ1-5; 8 nucleotides agree with TRBD1. Germline CDR1 is MNHNS and CDR2 is SASEGT. The CDR3 loop spans 21 amino acids. The V and J ends lost 1 base and 2 bases, in that order; junction bases with no gene match: 19. The CDR3 DNA sequence: TGTGCCAGCAGTGAAGGGCTCAGGGGGCGACGAGGGGGATCGGGCAATCAGCCCCAGCATTTT. Residues: CASSEGLRGRRGGSGNQPQHF.

V gene TRBV19 combines with J gene TRBJ1-5; D unclear. V gave up 4 bases and J gave up 3 bases, with 10 bases separating them. In germline, CDR1 is LNHDA, CDR2 SQIVND (reference sequence). CDR3 length: 14 residues. The CDR3 region has the DNA TGTGCCAGTAGTAGGGAGCAAAACAATCAGCCCCAGCATTTT. Translating gives CASSREQNNQPQHF.

This rearrangement joins TRBV6-5 to TRBJ1-2, with D possibly matching TRBD1 (5 bases). Germline V lookup: CDR1 MNHEY, CDR2 SVGAGI. This CDR3 spans 14 amino acids. V lost 6 bases and J lost 0, with 11 bases in between. CDR3 DNA sequence: TGTGCCAGCAGCACAAGGGGAACTAACTATGGCTACACCTTC. It specifies CASSTRGTNYGYTF.

J is TRBJ2-1 and V is TRBV6-1, with 9 bases identical to TRBD2. The V gene's germline CDR1 is MNHNS and CDR2 SASEGT. The CDR3 loop spans 15 amino acids. J gave up 4 bases and V 1 base, and 2 bases lay outside the gene matches. For the CDR3, the DNA is TGTGCCAGCAGTGAAGGGACTAGCGAGTACAATGAGCAGTTCTTC. Encoded protein: CASSEGTSEYNEQFF.

This chain joins TRBV28 and TRBJ2-1; tentative D call: TRBD2 (6 bases). In germline, CDR1 is MDHEN, CDR2 SYDVKM. The CDR3 runs to 12 residues. Trimming stripped 7 bases from V and 7 bases from J, with 11 bases between. The CDR3 protein is CASKAGRNEQFF. CDR3 DNA sequence: TGTGCCAGCAAGGCAGGGAGGAATGAGCAGTTCTTC.

V is TRBV3-1 (or the pseudogene TRBV3-2) and J is TRBJ1-2, with D hard to call. This CDR3 spans 15 amino acids. Trimming removed 1 base at V and 4 bases at J, with 13 bases between. The germline V gene encodes CDR1 LGHDT and CDR2 YNNKEL (reference sequence). The CDR3 loop is CASSQAIAGFYGYTF. The CDR3 DNA reads as TGTGCCAGCAGCCAAGCAATTGCCGGGTTCTATGGCTACACCTTC.

V usage is TRBV19 and J usage is TRBJ2-5; D is tentatively TRBD1 or TRBD2 (5 bases each). V lost 10 bases, J lost 7 bases, and 19 bases lay in between. The CDR3 has 13 amino acids. CDR1 LNHDA and CDR2 SQIVND come from the germline V gene (reference sequence). The CDR3 loop is CATAGYTRGTQYF. Written as DNA, the CDR3 is TGTGCCACCGCGGGCTACACGAGGGGGACCCAGTACTTC.

This CDR3 reads CASSFDSEIEQYF. CDR3 DNA sequence: TGTGCCAGCAGCTTCGACAGTGAAATCGAGCAGTACTTC. The chain couples TRBV11-3 to TRBJ2-7; D is possibly TRBD1 (5 bases). This CDR3 region has 13 residues. Trimming pared 3 bases from V and 6 bases from J, leaving 12 bases between. The germline V gene has CDR1 SGHNT and CDR2 YENEEA.

This clone was seen only once. The chain is built from TRBV6-1 and TRBJ1-6, with D perhaps matching TRBD1 (5 bases). Germline V gene data show CDR1 as MNHNS and CDR2 as SASEGT. CDR3 length: 15 amino acids. Trimming removed 3 bases at V and 9 bases at J, with 15 bases between. The CDR3 DNA reads TGTGCCAGCAGTGAGGGGGGTCTAAGAGGTTCACCCCTCCACTTT. Translating it yields CASSEGGLRGSPLHF.

The chain recombines TRBV11-2 with TRBJ2-1; 9 nucleotides line up with TRBD1. The CDR3 contains 17 residues. CDR1 is SGHAT, CDR2 FQNNGV, per germline. V lost 2 bases and J lost 6; bases outside the gene matches: 11. Here the CDR3 reads CASSLRAPGQGPNEQFF. CDR3 DNA: TGTGCCAGCAGCTTAAGAGCCCCGGGACAGGGTCCCAATGAGCAGTTCTTC.

This rearrangement joins TRBV13 to TRBJ2-3; 7 bases are shared with TRBD2. The CDR3 runs to 16 residues. V lost 8 bases and J lost 0; bases outside the gene matches: 11. The germline CDR1 and CDR2 sequences are PRHDT and FYEKMQ (reference sequence). CDR3 nucleotide sequence: TGTGCCAGCGCCTACGACGGGGGGTCTAGCACAGATACGCAGTATTTT. Residues: CASAYDGGSSTDTQYF.

V usage is TRBV5-1 and J usage is TRBJ2-7; 11 bases map to TRBD1. Germline-derived CDR1 and CDR2 are SGHRS and YFSETQ. This CDR3 region has 14 residues. The V segment lost 4 bases and the J segment 5 bases; nucleotides outside the gene matches: 5. The CDR3 bases are TGCGCCAGCAGCCCGGGGACAGGGGGACACGAGCAGTACTTC. It is translated as CASSPGTGGHEQYF.